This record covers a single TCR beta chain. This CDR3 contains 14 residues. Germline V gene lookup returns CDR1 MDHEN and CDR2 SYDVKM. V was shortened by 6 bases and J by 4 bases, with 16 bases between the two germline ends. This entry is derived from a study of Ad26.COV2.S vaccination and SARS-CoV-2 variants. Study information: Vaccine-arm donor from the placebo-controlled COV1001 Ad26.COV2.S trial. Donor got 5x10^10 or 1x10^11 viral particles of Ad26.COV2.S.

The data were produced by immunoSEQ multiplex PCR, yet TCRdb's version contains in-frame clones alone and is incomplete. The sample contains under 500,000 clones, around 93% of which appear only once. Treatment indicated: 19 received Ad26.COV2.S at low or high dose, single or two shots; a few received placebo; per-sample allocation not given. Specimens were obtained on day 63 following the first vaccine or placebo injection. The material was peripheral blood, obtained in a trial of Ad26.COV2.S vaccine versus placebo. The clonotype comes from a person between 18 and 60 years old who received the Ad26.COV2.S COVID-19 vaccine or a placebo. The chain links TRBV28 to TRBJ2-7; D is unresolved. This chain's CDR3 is CASSYDMGWYEQYF. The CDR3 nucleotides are TGTGCCAGCAGCTACGACATGGGGTGGTACGAGCAGTACTTC.